One sample yielded the 8 T cell receptor beta chains listed below, sequenced in a study of shared clonotypes between healthy human individuals. Clones were read by immunoSEQ multiplex PCR, and TCRdb kept only the in-frame ones, dropping some. The profile shows about 680,000 clones, more than 70% of them singletons. Material: memory CD4+ T cells sorted from blood. Subset defined: CD45RA-negative fraction. The receptors were sampled from a woman in her 30s in good health.

This sequence joins TRBV7-8 and TRBJ1-5; D is perhaps TRBD1 (6 bases). The CDR3 consists of 16 residues. Germline CDR1 reads SGHVS; CDR2 reads FQNEAQ. V was shortened by 1 base and J by 1 base, with 11 bases between the two germline ends. The CDR3 protein is CASSLEGGESNQPQHF. CDR3 sequence (DNA): TGTGCCAGCAGCTTAGAAGGGGGAGAGAGCAATCAGCCCCAGCATTTT.

The chain's CDR3 is CASLLTGTSGRCDTDTQYF. In nucleotides, the CDR3 is TGTGCCAGCTTACTCACCGGGACTAGCGGGAGATGTGACACAGATACGCAGTATTTT. V and J are TRBV6-9 and TRBJ2-3; 14 bases line up with TRBD2. The CDR3 is 19 residues long. Per the germline V gene, CDR1 is MNHGY and CDR2 is SVAAGI. After removal of 8 bases from V and 2 bases from J, the junction contained 15 bases not matched to a gene.

As to this clone: Just one base apart from a much larger clone, this may be a read error. The sample holds other DNA sequences that translate to the same CDR3. The chain employs TRBV28 and TRBJ2-5; no firm D call. CDR3 length: 11 amino acids. CDR1 is MDHEN, CDR2 SYDVKM, per germline. Here the CDR3 reads CASSLSETQYF. The CDR3 nucleotides read TGTGCCAGCAGTTTATCGGAGACCCAATACTTC.

V gene TRBV28 combines with J gene TRBJ2-2; possibly TRBD2 for D (6 bases). The CDR3 extends over 15 amino acids. The germline CDR1 and CDR2 sequences are MDHEN and SYDVKM. The V gene lost 6 bases and the J gene lost 2 bases, with 13 bases spanning the gap. The CDR3 sequence: CASSRGGSNTGELFF. The CDR3 region has the DNA TGTGCCAGCAGCCGGGGAGGCAGTAACACCGGGGAGCTGTTTTTT.

V is TRBV2 and J is TRBJ1-2; TRBD1 aligns across 7 bases. CDR1 and CDR2 from the germline V gene are SNHLY and FYNNEI. Germline trimming cut 11 bases from V and 6 bases from J; bases unmatched to any gene: 6. The CDR3 loop spans 11 amino acids. This CDR3 reads CAGGQVDGYTF. The DNA of the CDR3 is TGTGCCGGTGGACAGGTGGATGGCTACACCTTC.

V is TRBV12-5 and J is TRBJ1-1, with 9 bases aligning to TRBD1. Germline-derived CDR1 and CDR2 are LGHNT and FRNRAP. Unmatched junction bases numbered 3, after V lost 5 bases and J lost 2 bases. There are 14 residues in the CDR3. CDR3 DNA: TGTGCTAGTGGTCAGGACAGGGGAAACACTGAAGCTTTCTTT. Amino acid sequence: CASGQDRGNTEAFF.

This clone appeared once. The gene calls are TRBV7-9 and TRBJ2-3; perhaps TRBD2 as D (6 bases). CDR3 length equals 15 residues. Germline CDR1 reads SEHNR; CDR2 reads FQNEAQ (reference sequence). Trimming shortened V by 3 bases and J by 0 bases, and 10 bases separated the two germline ends. This chain's CDR3 is CASSFGGRSTDTQYF. Written as DNA, the CDR3 is TGTGCCAGCAGCTTTGGAGGGCGAAGCACAGATACGCAGTATTTT.

The rearrangement joins TRBV28 to TRBJ2-5, with D tentatively TRBD1 (7 bases). In germline, CDR1 is MDHEN, CDR2 SYDVKM. The CDR3 sequence is 15 residues long. The germline V and J ends were trimmed by 7 bases and 1 base, with 16 bases remaining between them. CDR3 residues: CASTQGGTAQETQYF. As DNA, the CDR3 is TGTGCCAGCACCCAAGGCGGGACAGCCCAAGAGACCCAGTACTTC. The full variable domain, rest sourced from reference TRBV28 and TRBJ2-5, is DVKVTQSSRYLVKRTGEKVFLECVQDMDHENMFWYRQDPGLGLRLIYFSYDVKMKEKGDIPEGYSVSREKKERFSLILESASTNQTSMYLCASTQGGTAQETQYFGPGTRLLVL.